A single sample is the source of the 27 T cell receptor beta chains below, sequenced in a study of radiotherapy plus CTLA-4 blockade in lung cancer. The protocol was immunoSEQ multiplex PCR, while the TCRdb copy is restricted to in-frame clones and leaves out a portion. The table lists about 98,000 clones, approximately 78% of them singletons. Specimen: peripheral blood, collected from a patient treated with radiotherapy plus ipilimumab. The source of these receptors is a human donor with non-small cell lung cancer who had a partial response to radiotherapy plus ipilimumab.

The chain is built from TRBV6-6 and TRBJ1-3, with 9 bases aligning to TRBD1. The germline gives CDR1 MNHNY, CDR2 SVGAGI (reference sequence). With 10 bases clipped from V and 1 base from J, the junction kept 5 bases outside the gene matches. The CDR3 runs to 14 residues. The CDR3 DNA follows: TGTGCCACCATGACAGGGGGATCTGGAAACACCATATATTTT. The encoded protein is CATMTGGSGNTIYF.

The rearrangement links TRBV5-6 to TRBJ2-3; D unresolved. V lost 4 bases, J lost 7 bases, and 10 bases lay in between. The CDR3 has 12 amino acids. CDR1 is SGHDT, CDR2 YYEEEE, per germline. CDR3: CASSMGINTQYF. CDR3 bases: TGTGCCAGCAGCATGGGTATTAATACGCAGTATTTT.

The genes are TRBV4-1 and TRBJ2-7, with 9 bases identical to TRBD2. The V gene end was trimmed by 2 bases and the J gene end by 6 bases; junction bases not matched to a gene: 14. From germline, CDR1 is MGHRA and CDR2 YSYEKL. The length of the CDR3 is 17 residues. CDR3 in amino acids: CASSQTSAGGQPREQYF. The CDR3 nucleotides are TGCGCCAGCAGCCAAACGTCGGCGGGAGGGCAGCCCCGCGAGCAGTACTTC.

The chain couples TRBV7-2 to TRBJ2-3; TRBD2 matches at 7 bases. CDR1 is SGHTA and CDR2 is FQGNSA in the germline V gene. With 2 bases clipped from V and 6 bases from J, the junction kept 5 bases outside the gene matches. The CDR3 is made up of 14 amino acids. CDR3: CASSLRREGDTQYF. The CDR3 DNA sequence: TGTGCCAGCAGCTTACGGAGGGAGGGGGATACGCAGTATTTT.

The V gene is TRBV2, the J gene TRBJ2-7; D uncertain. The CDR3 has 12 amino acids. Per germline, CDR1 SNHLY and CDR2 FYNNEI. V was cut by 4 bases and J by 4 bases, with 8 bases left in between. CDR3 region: CASSVLEYEQYF. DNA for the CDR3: TGTGCCAGCAGTGTTTTAGAATACGAGCAGTACTTC.

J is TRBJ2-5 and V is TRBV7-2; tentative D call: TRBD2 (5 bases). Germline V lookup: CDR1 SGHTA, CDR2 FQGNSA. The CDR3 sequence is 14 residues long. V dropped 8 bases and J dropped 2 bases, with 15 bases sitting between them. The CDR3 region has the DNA TGTGCCAGCGGGATGGCGGGTCCGCAAGAGACCCAGTACTTC. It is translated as CASGMAGPQETQYF.

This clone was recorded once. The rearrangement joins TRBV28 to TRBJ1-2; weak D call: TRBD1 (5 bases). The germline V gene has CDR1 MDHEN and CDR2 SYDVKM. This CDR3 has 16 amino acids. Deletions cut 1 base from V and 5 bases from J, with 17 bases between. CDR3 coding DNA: TGTGCCAGCAGTTTATATGAATGGGCGTCAGGGTATGGCTACACCTTC. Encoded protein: CASSLYEWASGYGYTF.

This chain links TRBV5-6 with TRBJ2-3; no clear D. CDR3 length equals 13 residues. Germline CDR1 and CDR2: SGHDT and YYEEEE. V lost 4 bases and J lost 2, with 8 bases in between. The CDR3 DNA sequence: TGTGCCAGCAGCCGAGGATACACAGATACGCAGTATTTT. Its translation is CASSRGYTDTQYF.

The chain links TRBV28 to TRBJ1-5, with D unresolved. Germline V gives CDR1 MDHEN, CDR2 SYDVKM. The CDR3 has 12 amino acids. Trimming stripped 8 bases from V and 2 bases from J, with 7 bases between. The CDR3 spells CASQVGNQPQHF. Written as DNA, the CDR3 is TGTGCCAGCCAGGTGGGCAATCAGCCCCAGCATTTT. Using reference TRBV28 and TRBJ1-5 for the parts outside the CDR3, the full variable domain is DVKVTQSSRYLVKRTGEKVFLECVQDMDHENMFWYRQDPGLGLRLIYFSYDVKMKEKGDIPEGYSVSREKKERFSLILESASTNQTSMYLCASQVGNQPQHFGDGTRLSIL.

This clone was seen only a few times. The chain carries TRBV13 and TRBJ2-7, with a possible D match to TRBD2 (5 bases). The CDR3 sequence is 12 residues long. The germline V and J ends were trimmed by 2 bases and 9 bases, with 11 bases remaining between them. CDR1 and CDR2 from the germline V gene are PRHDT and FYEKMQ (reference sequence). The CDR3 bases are TGTGCCAGCAGCTTATGGGCTGCGGGGCAGTACTTC. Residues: CASSLWAAGQYF.

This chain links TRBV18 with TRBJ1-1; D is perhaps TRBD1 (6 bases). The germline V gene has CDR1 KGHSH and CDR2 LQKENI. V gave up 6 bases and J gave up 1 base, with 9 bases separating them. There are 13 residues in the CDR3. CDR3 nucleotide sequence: TGTGCCAGCTCTACGGACAGGAACACTGAAGCTTTCTTT. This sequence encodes CASSTDRNTEAFF.

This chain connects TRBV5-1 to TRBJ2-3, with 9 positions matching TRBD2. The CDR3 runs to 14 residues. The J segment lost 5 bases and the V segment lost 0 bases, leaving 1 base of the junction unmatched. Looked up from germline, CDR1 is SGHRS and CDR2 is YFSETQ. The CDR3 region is CASSLGGGVDTQYF. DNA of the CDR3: TGCGCCAGCAGCTTGGGCGGGGGGGTAGATACGCAGTATTTT. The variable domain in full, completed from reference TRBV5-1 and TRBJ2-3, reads KAGVTQTPRYLIKTRGQQVTLSCSPISGHRSVSWYQQTPGQGLQFLFEYFSETQRNKGNFPGRFSGRQFSNSRSEMNVSTLELGDSALYLCASSLGGGVDTQYFGPGTRLTVL.

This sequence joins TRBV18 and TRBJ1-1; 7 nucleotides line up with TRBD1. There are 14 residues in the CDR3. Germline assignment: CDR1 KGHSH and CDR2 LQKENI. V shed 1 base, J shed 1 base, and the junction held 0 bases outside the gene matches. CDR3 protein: CASSPRQGNTEAFF. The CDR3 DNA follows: TGTGCCAGCTCACCACGACAGGGGAACACTGAAGCTTTCTTT.

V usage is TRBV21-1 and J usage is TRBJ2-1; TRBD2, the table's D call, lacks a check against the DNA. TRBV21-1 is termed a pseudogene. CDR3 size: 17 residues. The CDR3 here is CASREKGGDPRGGEQFF. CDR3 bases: TGTGCCAGCAGGGAAAAGGGAGGGGACCCACGGGGTGGTGAGCAGTTCTTC.

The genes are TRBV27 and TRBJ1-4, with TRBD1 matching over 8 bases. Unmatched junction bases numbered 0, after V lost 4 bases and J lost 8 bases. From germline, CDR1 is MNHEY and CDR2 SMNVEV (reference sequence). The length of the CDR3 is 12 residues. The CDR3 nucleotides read TGTGCCAGCAGTTACAGGGGGGAAAAACTGTTTTTT. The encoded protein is CASSYRGEKLFF.

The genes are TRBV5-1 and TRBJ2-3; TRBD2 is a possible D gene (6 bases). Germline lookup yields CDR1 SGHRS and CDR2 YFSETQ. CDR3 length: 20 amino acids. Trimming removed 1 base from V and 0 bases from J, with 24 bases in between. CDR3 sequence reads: CASSLRSAGRRHTSTDTQYF. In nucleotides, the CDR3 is TGCGCCAGCAGCTTGAGGAGCGCGGGACGGAGACATACTAGCACAGATACGCAGTATTTT.

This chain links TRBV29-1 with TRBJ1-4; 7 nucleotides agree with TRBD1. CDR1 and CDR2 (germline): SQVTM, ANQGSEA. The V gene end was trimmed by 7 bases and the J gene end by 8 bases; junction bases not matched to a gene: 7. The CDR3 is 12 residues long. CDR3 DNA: TGCAGCGGAGGGGGCGCTAGGGAAAAACTGTTTTTT. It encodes CSGGGAREKLFF.

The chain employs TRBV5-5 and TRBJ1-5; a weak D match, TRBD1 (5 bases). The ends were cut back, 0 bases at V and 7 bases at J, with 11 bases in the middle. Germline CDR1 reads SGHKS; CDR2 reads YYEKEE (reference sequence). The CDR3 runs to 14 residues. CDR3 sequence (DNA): TGTGCCAGCAGCTTGGCAGGGAAGGGACAGCCCCAGCATTTT. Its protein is CASSLAGKGQPQHF.

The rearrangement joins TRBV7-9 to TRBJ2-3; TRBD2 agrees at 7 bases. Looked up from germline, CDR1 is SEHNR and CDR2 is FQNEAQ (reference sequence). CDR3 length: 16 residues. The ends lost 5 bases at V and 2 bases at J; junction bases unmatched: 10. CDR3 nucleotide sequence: TGTGCCAGCAGCAAGCGTCGCGGGGGTGACACAGATACGCAGTATTTT. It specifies CASSKRRGGDTDTQYF.

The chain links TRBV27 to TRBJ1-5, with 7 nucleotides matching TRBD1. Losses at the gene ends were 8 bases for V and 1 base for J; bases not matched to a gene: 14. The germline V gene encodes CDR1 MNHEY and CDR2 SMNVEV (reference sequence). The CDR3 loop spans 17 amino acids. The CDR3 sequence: CASALDRRVGSNQPQHF. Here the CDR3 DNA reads TGTGCCAGCGCATTGGACAGGAGGGTTGGGAGCAATCAGCCCCAGCATTTT.

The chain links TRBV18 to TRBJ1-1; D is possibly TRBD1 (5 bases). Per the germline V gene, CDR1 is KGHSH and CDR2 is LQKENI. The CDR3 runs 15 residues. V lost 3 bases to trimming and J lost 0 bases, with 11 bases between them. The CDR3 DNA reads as TGTGCCAGCTCACCCGCGACAGAAATGAACACTGAAGCTTTCTTT. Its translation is CASSPATEMNTEAFF. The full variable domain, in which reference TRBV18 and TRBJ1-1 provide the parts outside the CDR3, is NAGVMQNPRHLVRRRGQEARLRCSPMKGHSHVYWYRQLPEEGLKFMVYLQKENIIDESGMPKERFSAEFPKEGPSILRIQQVVRGDSAAYFCASSPATEMNTEAFFGQGTRLTVV.

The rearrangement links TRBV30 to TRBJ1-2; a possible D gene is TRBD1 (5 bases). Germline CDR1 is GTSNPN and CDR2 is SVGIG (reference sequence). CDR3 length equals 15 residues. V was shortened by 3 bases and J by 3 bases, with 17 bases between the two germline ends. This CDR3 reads CAWSALGGLDYGYTF. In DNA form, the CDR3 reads TGTGCCTGGAGCGCCCTGGGGGGTCTGGACTATGGCTACACCTTC.

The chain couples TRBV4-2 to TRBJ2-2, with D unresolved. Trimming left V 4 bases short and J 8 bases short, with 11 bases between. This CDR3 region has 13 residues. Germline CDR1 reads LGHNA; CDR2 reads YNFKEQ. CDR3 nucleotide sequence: TGTGCCAGCAGCCCCGACTCGGCGGGGGAGCTGTTTTTT. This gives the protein CASSPDSAGELFF.

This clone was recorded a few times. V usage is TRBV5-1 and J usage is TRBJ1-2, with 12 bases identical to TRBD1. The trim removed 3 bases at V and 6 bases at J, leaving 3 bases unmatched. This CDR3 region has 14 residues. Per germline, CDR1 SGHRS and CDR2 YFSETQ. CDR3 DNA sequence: TGCGCCAGCAGCTCCGGGACAGGGGGCGATGGCTACACCTTC. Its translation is CASSSGTGGDGYTF.

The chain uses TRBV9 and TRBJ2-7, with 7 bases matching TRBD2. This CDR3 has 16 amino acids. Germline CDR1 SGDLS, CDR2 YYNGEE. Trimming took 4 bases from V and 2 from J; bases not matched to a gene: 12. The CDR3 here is CASSPLGSGVPYEQYF. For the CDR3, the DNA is TGTGCCAGCAGCCCCCTGGGGAGCGGGGTACCCTACGAGCAGTACTTC.

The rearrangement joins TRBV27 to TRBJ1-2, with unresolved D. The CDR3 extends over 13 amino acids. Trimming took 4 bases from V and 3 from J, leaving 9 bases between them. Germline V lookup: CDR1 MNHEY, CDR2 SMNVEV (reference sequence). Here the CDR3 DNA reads TGTGCCAGCAGTTATGGCAAACACTATGGCTACACCTTC. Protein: CASSYGKHYGYTF.

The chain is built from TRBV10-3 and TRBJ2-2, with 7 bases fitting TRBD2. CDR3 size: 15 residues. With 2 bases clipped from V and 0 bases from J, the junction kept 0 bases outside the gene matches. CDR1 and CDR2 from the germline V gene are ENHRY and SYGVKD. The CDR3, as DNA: TGTGCCATCAGTGAGACTAGCGCGAACACCGGGGAGCTGTTTTTT. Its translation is CAISETSANTGELFF.